This TCR beta chain is drawn from a study of control samples from healthy donors and cancer patients. TCRdb's table, derived via immunoSEQ multiplex PCR, lists solely in-frame clones and lacks some. The sample includes about 130,000 clones, 80% to 95% of them seen just once. The CDR3 is 15 residues long. V was shortened by 4 bases and J by 5 bases, with 15 bases between the two germline ends. Germline V gene sequence: CDR1 SEHNR, CDR2 FQNEAQ (reference sequence). Only one count was recorded for this clone. The sequenced sample consisted of blood. The sequence was obtained from a man aged 40-49 years in good health. The gene calls are TRBV7-9 and TRBJ2-1, with TRBD2 as a possible D gene (6 bases). The chain's CDR3 is CASSWRVGRDNEQFF. The CDR3 nucleotides read TGTGCCAGCAGCTGGAGGGTGGGAAGAGACAATGAGCAGTTCTTC. Supplemented by reference TRBV7-9 and TRBJ2-1, the full variable domain reads DTGVSQNPRHKITKRGQNVTFRCDPISEHNRLYWYRQTLGQGPEFLTYFQNEAQLEKSRLLSDRFSAERPKGSFSTLEIQRTEQGDSAMYLCASSWRVGRDNEQFFGPGTRLTVL.